A single sample is the source of the 8 T cell receptor beta chains below, sequenced in a study of T-cell memory formation after mild COVID-19. One entry per CDR3 protein results from TCRdb running MiXCR on the 5' RACE reads. The sample carries a few hundred thousand distinct CDR3 sequences, around 21% recorded once. The sample comprised PBMCs or a T cell subset sorted from them (not recorded which). The origin of the receptors is an adult woman who had mild COVID-19 (a few samples of this study predate the infection). Cell type and time point are not known.

This clonotype turned up a few times. The chain has TRBV20-1 and TRBJ2-1; D might be TRBD1 or TRBD2, each matching 5 bases. The CDR3 is made up of 15 amino acids. The V gene's germline CDR1 is DFQATT and CDR2 SNEGSKA (reference sequence). Trimming took 0 bases from V and 5 from J, leaving 14 bases between them. This CDR3 is CSARDGAGSHNEQFF. CDR3 nucleotides: TGCAGTGCTAGAGATGGGGCAGGGAGTCACAATGAGCAGTTCTTC.

This clonotype came up a few times. This chain connects TRBV5-1 to TRBJ1-1; possible D gene TRBD1, 5 bases. Trimming took off 4 bases at V and 1 base at J, with 11 bases between the two ends. The CDR3 runs to 14 residues. Germline V CDR1 and CDR2: SGHRS, YFSETQ. CDR3: CASSPWQGNTEAFF. The CDR3 region has the DNA TGCGCCAGCAGCCCCTGGCAGGGGAACACTGAAGCTTTCTTT.

The rearrangement links TRBV11-2 to TRBJ2-3, with 9 positions matching TRBD2. Trimming took 4 bases from V and 0 from J; bases not matched to a gene: 11. Germline values: CDR1 SGHAT, CDR2 FQNNGV. The CDR3 covers 18 residues. The CDR3 coding sequence is TGTGCCAGCAGCTCCACCGGGGCCCTAGCGGGGAGCACAGATACGCAGTATTTT. Translation: CASSSTGALAGSTDTQYF.

As to this clonotype: A read error may account for a junction end that differs from germline. The V gene is TRBV7-7, the J gene TRBJ2-3, with TRBD1 matching 7 bases. Germline CDR1 is SSHAT and CDR2 is FNYEAQ (reference sequence). There are 15 residues in the CDR3. CDR3 DNA sequence: TGTGCTAGCAGCCAGAACAGGGGAAGCACAGATACGCAGTATTTT. Residues: CASSQNRGSTDTQYF.

This clonotype came up a few times. The gene calls are TRBV11-2 and TRBJ2-3; unclear D gene. The V and J ends lost 6 bases and 8 bases respectively, with 9 bases between them. Germline V lookup: CDR1 SGHAT, CDR2 FQNNGV. The CDR3 totals 11 residues. CDR3 region: CASRQVVTQYF. The CDR3, as DNA: TGTGCCAGCAGACAAGTTGTTACGCAGTATTTT.

The table lists this clonotype with a few counts. The gene calls are TRBV7-6 and TRBJ2-7; 9 nucleotides agree with TRBD2. The CDR3 loop spans 15 amino acids. Germline CDR1 and CDR2: SGHVS and FNYEAQ. Losses at the gene ends were 4 bases for V and 1 base for J; bases not matched to a gene: 5. The CDR3 region is CASSSSGRYSYEQYF. For the CDR3, the DNA is TGTGCCAGCAGCTCCAGCGGGAGGTATTCCTACGAGCAGTACTTC.

The chain carries TRBV13 and TRBJ2-4; TRBD1 aligns across 8 bases. The CDR3 sequence is 14 residues long. The trim removed 2 bases at V and 7 bases at J, leaving 4 bases unmatched. Germline V gene data show CDR1 as PRHDT and CDR2 as FYEKMQ (reference sequence). The CDR3 nucleotides read TGTGCCAGCAGCTTAAGGACAGGGCCGAACATTCAGTACTTC. Translated, it gives CASSLRTGPNIQYF.

This clonotype was recorded a few times. CDR3 DNA sequence: TGTGCCAGCTCACCAAGTACCTGGGGAGCCCTTTATGGCTACACCTTC. Translation: CASSPSTWGALYGYTF. This sequence joins TRBV18 and TRBJ1-2; D uncertain. Germline values: CDR1 KGHSH, CDR2 LQKENI. V was pared by 2 bases and J by 5 bases, with 18 bases between. The CDR3 is made up of 16 amino acids.